These 20 T cell receptor beta chains were all obtained from the same sample, sequenced in a study of CD8 T cells in Susac syndrome. An input of roughly 0.5 to 1 ug of RNA was subjected to reverse transcription using random hexamers. Via MiXCR, TCRdb re-called the immunoSEQ multiplex PCR reads, giving one row per CDR3 protein. The sample gives 200,000 or so distinct CDR3 sequences, about 96% of which show up once; under 0.095% is in the top ten. The material sequenced was CD4+ T cells from PBMCs. Receptors were obtained from a human donor with multiple sclerosis.

The CDR3 sequence: CSVEVGATDTQYF. The CDR3 region has the DNA TGCAGCGTTGAAGTGGGGGCCACAGATACGCAGTATTTT. The chain uses TRBV29-1 and TRBJ2-3, with D maybe TRBD1 (6 bases). Between the trimmed V and J ends, which lost 1 base and 2 bases, there was a span of 7 bases. Germline V gives CDR1 SQVTM, CDR2 ANQGSEA. This CDR3 has 13 amino acids.

This clonotype has a single count. The chain recombines TRBV15 with TRBJ1-1; no clear D gene. This CDR3 has 13 amino acids. V lost 5 bases, J lost 3 bases, and 10 bases lay in between. CDR1 and CDR2 from the germline V gene are LNHNV and YYDKDF (reference sequence). The CDR3 DNA reads as TGTGCCACCAGCCCTATTAGGGACACTGAAGCTTTCTTT. This gives the protein CATSPIRDTEAFF.

The chain employs TRBV27 and TRBJ1-5; no reliable D call. From germline, CDR1 is MNHEY and CDR2 SMNVEV (reference sequence). The ends were cut back, 3 bases at V and 6 bases at J, with 12 bases in the middle. The CDR3 consists of 14 residues. The chain's CDR3 is CASSLVSGSQPQHF. CDR3 DNA sequence: TGTGCCAGCAGTTTGGTTTCGGGAAGTCAGCCCCAGCATTTT.

The chain couples TRBV7-9 to TRBJ2-7; 13 positions match TRBD2. The CDR3 runs 17 residues. The V gene's germline CDR1 is SEHNR and CDR2 FQNEAQ (reference sequence). V was clipped by 1 base and J by 7 bases; unmatched bases: 10. The chain's CDR3 is CASSLVSPTSGRREQYF. The DNA of the CDR3 is TGTGCCAGCAGCTTAGTATCCCCGACTAGCGGGAGGAGGGAGCAGTACTTC.

This chain connects TRBV24-1 to TRBJ2-1, with D hard to call. The CDR3 extends over 16 amino acids. Trimming pared 0 bases from V and 7 bases from J, leaving 15 bases between. CDR1 and CDR2 (germline): KGHDR, SFDVKD. This CDR3 reads CATSDLASGVMNEQFF. The CDR3 nucleotides are TGTGCCACCAGTGATTTGGCCTCTGGGGTGATGAATGAGCAGTTCTTC.

The rearrangement uses TRBV5-1 and TRBJ1-2, with 8 bases identical to TRBD1. V shed 4 bases, J shed 8 bases, and the junction held 10 bases outside the gene matches. This CDR3 is 14 amino acids long. Germline V gives CDR1 SGHRS, CDR2 YFSETQ. The DNA of the CDR3 is TGCGCCAGCAGCCCGAGGACAGGGAGTGGAGGCTACACCTTC. This encodes CASSPRTGSGGYTF. The entire variable domain, with the rest obtained from reference TRBV5-1 and TRBJ1-2, is as follows: KAGVTQTPRYLIKTRGQQVTLSCSPISGHRSVSWYQQTPGQGLQFLFEYFSETQRNKGNFPGRFSGRQFSNSRSEMNVSTLELGDSALYLCASSPRTGSGGYTFGSGTRLTVV.

V gene TRBV7-3 combines with J gene TRBJ2-7, with D possibly matching TRBD1 (5 bases). The V end was cut by 5 bases, the J end by 7 bases, with 18 bases between. CDR3 length equals 14 residues. Germline lookup yields CDR1 SGHTA and CDR2 FQGTGA. The CDR3 bases are TGTGCCAGCAGCATTGACTCGGACACCCTTGAGCAGTACTTC. Encoded protein: CASSIDSDTLEQYF.

CDR3 in amino acids: CAWSAGLEQYF. Here the CDR3 DNA reads TGTGCCTGGTCCGCGGGGTTGGAGCAGTACTTC. The J gene is TRBJ2-7, the V gene TRBV30; weak D call: TRBD2 (6 bases). Germline V gene lookup returns CDR1 GTSNPN and CDR2 SVGIG (reference sequence). V lost 5 bases, J lost 7 bases, and 12 bases lay in between. This CDR3 has 11 amino acids.

The rearrangement links TRBV30 to TRBJ1-1; TRBD1 might be the D (6 bases). The germline V gene has CDR1 GTSNPN and CDR2 SVGIG (reference sequence). The V end lost 4 bases, the J end lost 5 bases, and 17 bases lay between the germline ends. This CDR3 contains 14 residues. The CDR3 region is CAWILVGGVTEAFF. The CDR3 coding sequence is TGTGCCTGGATATTGGTAGGGGGAGTTACTGAAGCTTTCTTT.

The chain is built from TRBV4-1 and TRBJ2-1, with D unresolved. CDR3 length: 13 residues. Trimming stripped 0 bases from V and 9 bases from J, with 9 bases between. Per the germline V gene, CDR1 is MGHRA and CDR2 is YSYEKL. In DNA, the CDR3 is TGCGCCAGCAGCCAAGAGGCATGGCTTGAGCAGTTCTTC. This translates into CASSQEAWLEQFF.

This rearrangement joins TRBV24-1 to TRBJ1-2; 7 bases line up with TRBD1. Germline assignment: CDR1 KGHDR and CDR2 SFDVKD. After removal of 4 bases from V and 4 bases from J, the junction contained 2 bases not matched to a gene. The CDR3 runs 13 residues. The CDR3 sequence: CATSDTGVYGYTF. In DNA form, the CDR3 reads TGTGCCACCAGTGACACAGGGGTCTATGGCTACACCTTC.

The DNA for the CDR3 is TGCAGTGCCAGAACACCGGGACTAGCTCGTAATGAGCAGTTCTTC. Protein: CSARTPGLARNEQFF. This sequence joins TRBV20-1 and TRBJ2-1; 9 nucleotides agree with TRBD2. V dropped 6 bases and J dropped 7; count of bases not matched to a gene: 13. Germline V gene sequence: CDR1 DFQATT, CDR2 SNEGSKA (reference sequence). This CDR3 has 15 amino acids.

This chain connects TRBV9 to TRBJ2-1; 7 bases are a match to TRBD1. The length of the CDR3 is 13 residues. The J segment lost 10 bases and the V segment lost 3 bases, leaving 7 bases of the junction unmatched. Germline V gene data show CDR1 as SGDLS and CDR2 as YYNGEE. CDR3 coding DNA: TGTGCCAGCAGCGCTAGGCAGGGGGAAGAGCAGTTCTTC. This gives the protein CASSARQGEEQFF.

The chain links TRBV24-1 to TRBJ2-3; no definite D call. Germline V gene lookup returns CDR1 KGHDR and CDR2 SFDVKD. Between the trimmed V and J ends, which lost 5 bases and 6 bases, there was a span of 5 bases. The CDR3 has 11 residues. CDR3 sequence reads: CATSAFDTQYF. CDR3 DNA sequence: TGTGCCACCAGTGCCTTTGATACGCAGTATTTT.

This clonotype came up once. The chain is built from TRBV9 and TRBJ1-4, with a possible D match to TRBD1 (5 bases). CDR3 length equals 14 residues. CDR1 and CDR2 from the germline V gene are SGDLS and YYNGEE. V gave up 3 bases and J gave up 8 bases, with 14 bases separating them. CDR3 in amino acids: CASSADRAGEKLFF. DNA of the CDR3: TGTGCCAGCAGCGCCGACAGAGCGGGGGAAAAACTGTTTTTT. The entire variable domain, with the rest obtained from reference TRBV9 and TRBJ1-4, is as follows: DSGVTQTPKHLITATGQRVTLRCSPRSGDLSVYWYQQSLDQGLQFLIQYYNGEERAKGNILERFSAQQFPDLHSELNLSSLELGDSALYFCASSADRAGEKLFFGSGTQLSVL.

The chain couples TRBV20-1 to TRBJ2-3; TRBD2 might be the D (5 bases). V was pared by 3 bases and J by 5 bases, with 9 bases between. The CDR3 sequence is 12 residues long. The germline V gene has CDR1 DFQATT and CDR2 SNEGSKA (reference sequence). CDR3 nucleotides: TGCAGTGCTAGTCACCGGGGAGATACGCAGTATTTT. Residues: CSASHRGDTQYF.

This sequence joins TRBV4-1 and TRBJ1-2, with a possible D match to TRBD1 (6 bases). The V end was cut by 4 bases, the J end by 8 bases, with 14 bases between. The CDR3 extends over 13 amino acids. CDR1 and CDR2 from the germline V gene are MGHRA and YSYEKL. CDR3 protein: CASSRYRVGGYTF. The CDR3 DNA reads as TGCGCCAGCAGCCGATACAGGGTGGGAGGCTACACCTTC.

The chain has TRBV18 and TRBJ2-5; 8 bases match TRBD2. The CDR3 runs 13 residues. V lost 3 bases and J lost 7; bases outside the gene matches: 4. Germline V gene data show CDR1 as KGHSH and CDR2 as LQKENI. The CDR3 DNA reads TGTGCCAGCTCACCGGGACTAGAACCGACCCAGTACTTC. Encoded protein: CASSPGLEPTQYF.

The V gene is TRBV5-6, the J gene TRBJ2-6; D unresolved. The V gene lost 4 bases and the J gene lost 5 bases, with 7 bases spanning the gap. This CDR3 spans 13 amino acids. The germline V gene encodes CDR1 SGHDT and CDR2 YYEEEE. This CDR3 reads CASSRQWANVLTF. In nucleotides, the CDR3 is TGTGCCAGCAGCCGACAATGGGCCAACGTCCTGACTTTC.

This clonotype was found a few times. The rearrangement links TRBV29-1 to TRBJ1-2, with no clear D. Trimming took off 7 bases at V and 3 bases at J, with 9 bases between the two ends. CDR3 length: 11 residues. The germline V gene encodes CDR1 SQVTM and CDR2 ANQGSEA. The CDR3 protein is CSADGDYGYTF. The CDR3 bases are TGCAGCGCTGACGGAGACTATGGCTACACCTTC.